Below, 5 T cell receptor beta chains from the same sample are listed, as sequenced in a study of cytomegalovirus exposure and HLA in healthy donors. 13 Jbeta primers and 60 Vbeta primers were used for the PCR. Assay: immunoSEQ multiplex PCR; the TCRdb copy retains only in-frame clones and omits some. The sample records approximately 100,000 clones, about four fifths being singletons. The sample comprised PBMCs. The receptors here all came from a woman aged 40-49 years in good health and CMV-seropositive.

The chain couples TRBV28 to TRBJ2-1, with D possibly being TRBD1 (6 bases). The CDR3 consists of 14 residues. Per the germline V gene, CDR1 is MDHEN and CDR2 is SYDVKM. V lost 4 bases and J 3 bases, leaving 10 bases between the germline ends. The CDR3 DNA sequence: TGTGCCAGCAGTTCCCGGACAGACTACAATGAGCAGTTCTTC. Its protein is CASSSRTDYNEQFF.

The rearrangement links TRBV7-9 to TRBJ2-7; no clear D gene. V lost 1 base and J lost 2, with 9 bases in between. Germline CDR1 and CDR2: SEHNR and FQNEAQ (reference sequence). The CDR3 loop spans 14 amino acids. The CDR3 here is CASSLGASTYEQYF. CDR3 DNA sequence: TGTGCCAGCAGCTTAGGTGCCAGTACCTACGAGCAGTACTTC.

This chain links TRBV5-1 with TRBJ2-5, with a possible D match to TRBD1 (6 bases). Deletions cut 4 bases from V and 1 base from J, with 20 bases between. This CDR3 region has 17 residues. Germline V lookup: CDR1 SGHRS, CDR2 YFSETQ. The CDR3 DNA follows: TGCGCCAGCAGCCCCCAACCGACAGGTCCTCTCCAAGAGACCCAGTACTTC. Amino acids: CASSPQPTGPLQETQYF.

This clone was seen just once. The chain uses TRBV30 and TRBJ1-6; TRBD1 matches 9 bases. CDR1 is GTSNPN, CDR2 SVGIG, per germline (reference sequence). J was trimmed by 8 bases and V by 3 bases; bases with no gene match: 2. This CDR3 comprises 13 residues. The CDR3 DNA is TGTGCCTGGAGAGACAGGGGGGATTCACCCCTCCACTTT. It yields the protein CAWRDRGDSPLHF.

Worth noting for this clone: The same CDR3 arises from other DNA sequences in this sample as well. The chain combines TRBV30 with TRBJ2-7; possible D gene TRBD1, 5 bases. This CDR3 is 16 amino acids long. V lost 2 bases and J lost 0, with 17 bases in between. Germline V CDR1 and CDR2: GTSNPN, SVGIG (reference sequence). The CDR3 spells CAWSQRVGVLSYEQYF. The CDR3 region has the DNA TGTGCCTGGAGTCAAAGAGTAGGGGTCCTCTCCTACGAGCAGTACTTC.